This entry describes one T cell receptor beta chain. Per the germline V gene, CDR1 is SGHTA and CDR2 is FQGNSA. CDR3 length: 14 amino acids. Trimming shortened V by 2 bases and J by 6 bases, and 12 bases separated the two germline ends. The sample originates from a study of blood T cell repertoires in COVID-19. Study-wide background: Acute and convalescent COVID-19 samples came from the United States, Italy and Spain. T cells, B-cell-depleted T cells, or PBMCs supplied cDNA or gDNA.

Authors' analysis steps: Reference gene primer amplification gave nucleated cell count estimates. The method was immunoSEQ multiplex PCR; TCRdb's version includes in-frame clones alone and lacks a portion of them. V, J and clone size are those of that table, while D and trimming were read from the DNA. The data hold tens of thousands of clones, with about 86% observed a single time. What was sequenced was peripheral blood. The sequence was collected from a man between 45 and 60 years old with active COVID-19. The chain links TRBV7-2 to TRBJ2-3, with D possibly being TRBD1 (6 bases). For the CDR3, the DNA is TGTGCCAGCAGCTTATTGGTTAGGGGGGATACGCAGTATTTT. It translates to CASSLLVRGDTQYF.